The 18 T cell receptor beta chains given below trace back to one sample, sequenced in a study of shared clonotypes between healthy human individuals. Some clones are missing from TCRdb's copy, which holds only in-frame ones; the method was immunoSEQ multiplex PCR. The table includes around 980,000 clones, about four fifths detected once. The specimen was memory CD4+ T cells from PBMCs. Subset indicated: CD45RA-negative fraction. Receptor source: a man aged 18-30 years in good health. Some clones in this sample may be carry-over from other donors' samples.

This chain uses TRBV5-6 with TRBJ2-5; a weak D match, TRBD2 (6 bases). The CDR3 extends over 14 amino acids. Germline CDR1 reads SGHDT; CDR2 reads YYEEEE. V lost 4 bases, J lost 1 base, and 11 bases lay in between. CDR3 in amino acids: CASSRPGLQETQYF. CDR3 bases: TGTGCCAGCAGCCGGCCGGGACTCCAAGAGACCCAGTACTTC.

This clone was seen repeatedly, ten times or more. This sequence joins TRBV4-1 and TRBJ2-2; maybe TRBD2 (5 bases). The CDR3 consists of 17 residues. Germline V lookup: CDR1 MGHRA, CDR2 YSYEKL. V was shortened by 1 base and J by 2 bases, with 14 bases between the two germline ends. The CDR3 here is CASSQGRARGNTGELFF. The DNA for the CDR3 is TGCGCCAGCAGCCAAGGGCGGGCAAGAGGAAACACCGGGGAGCTGTTTTTT.

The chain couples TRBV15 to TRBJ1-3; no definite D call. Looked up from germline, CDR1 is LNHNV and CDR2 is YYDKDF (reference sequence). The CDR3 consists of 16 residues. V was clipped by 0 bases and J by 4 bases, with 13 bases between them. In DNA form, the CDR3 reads TGTGCCACCAGCAGAGATGGTTCGGGGTTGGGAAACACCATATATTTT. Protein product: CATSRDGSGLGNTIYF.

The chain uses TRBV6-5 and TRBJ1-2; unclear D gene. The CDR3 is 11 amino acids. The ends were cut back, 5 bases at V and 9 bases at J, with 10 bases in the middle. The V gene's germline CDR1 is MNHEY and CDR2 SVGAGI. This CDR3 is CASSPGLSYTF. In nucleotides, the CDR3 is TGTGCCAGCAGTCCGGGGTTGAGCTACACCTTC.

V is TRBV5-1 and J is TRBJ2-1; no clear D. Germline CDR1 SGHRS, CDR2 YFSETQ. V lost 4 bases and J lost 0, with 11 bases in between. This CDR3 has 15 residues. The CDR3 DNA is TGCGCCAGCAGCCCGCTAGTGAGCTCCTACAATGAGCAGTTCTTC. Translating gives CASSPLVSSYNEQFF.

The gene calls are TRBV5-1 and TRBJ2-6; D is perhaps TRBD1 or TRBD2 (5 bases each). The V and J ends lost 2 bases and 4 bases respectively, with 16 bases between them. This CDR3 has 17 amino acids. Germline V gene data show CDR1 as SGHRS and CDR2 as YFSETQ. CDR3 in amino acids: CASSFWQGVAGANVLTF. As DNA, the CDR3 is TGCGCCAGCAGCTTTTGGCAGGGAGTAGCGGGGGCCAACGTCCTGACTTTC.

The CDR3 nucleotides are TGTGCCACCCAGCAAGGGGGGGCCTATGGCTACACCTTC. The encoded protein is CATQQGGAYGYTF. This chain uses TRBV28 with TRBJ1-2, with D possibly being TRBD1 (6 bases). V was shortened by 10 bases and J by 4 bases, with 16 bases between the two germline ends. CDR1 and CDR2 from the germline V gene are MDHEN and SYDVKM. The CDR3 is 13 amino acids.

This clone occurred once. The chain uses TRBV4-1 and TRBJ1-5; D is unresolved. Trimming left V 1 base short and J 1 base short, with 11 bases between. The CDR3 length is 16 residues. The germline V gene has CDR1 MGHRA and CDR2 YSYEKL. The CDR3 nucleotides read TGCGCCAGCAGCCAAGGGCCGAGGGAGAGCAATCAGCCCCAGCATTTT. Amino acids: CASSQGPRESNQPQHF.

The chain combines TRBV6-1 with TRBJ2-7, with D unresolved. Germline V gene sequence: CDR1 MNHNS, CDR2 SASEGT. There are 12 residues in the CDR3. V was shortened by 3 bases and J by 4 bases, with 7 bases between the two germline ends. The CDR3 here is CASSEWDYEQYF. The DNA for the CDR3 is TGTGCCAGCAGTGAGTGGGATTACGAGCAGTACTTC.

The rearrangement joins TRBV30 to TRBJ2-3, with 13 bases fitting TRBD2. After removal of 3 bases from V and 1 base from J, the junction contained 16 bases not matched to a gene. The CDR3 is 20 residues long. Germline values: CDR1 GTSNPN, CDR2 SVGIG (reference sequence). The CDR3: CAWSPTGLAGNFGGTDTQYF. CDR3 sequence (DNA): TGTGCCTGGAGCCCAACGGGACTAGCGGGAAATTTTGGGGGCACAGATACGCAGTATTTT.

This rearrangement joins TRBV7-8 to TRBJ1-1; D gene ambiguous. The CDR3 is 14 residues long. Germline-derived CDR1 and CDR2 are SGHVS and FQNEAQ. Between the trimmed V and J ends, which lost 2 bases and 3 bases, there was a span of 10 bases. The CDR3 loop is CASSLSSGDTEAFF. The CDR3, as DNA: TGTGCCAGCAGCTTAAGCAGTGGGGACACTGAAGCTTTCTTT.

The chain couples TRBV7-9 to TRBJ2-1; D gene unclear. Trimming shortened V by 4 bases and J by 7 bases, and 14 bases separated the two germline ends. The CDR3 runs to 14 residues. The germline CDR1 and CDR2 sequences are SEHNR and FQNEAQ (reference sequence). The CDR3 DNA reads TGTGCCAGCAGCTCGTTTTGGGCTAGGAATGAGCAGTTCTTC. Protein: CASSSFWARNEQFF. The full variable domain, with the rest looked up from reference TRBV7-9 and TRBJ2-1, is DTGVSQNPRHKITKRGQNVTFRCDPISEHNRLYWYRQTLGQGPEFLTYFQNEAQLEKSRLLSDRFSAERPKGSFSTLEIQRTEQGDSAMYLCASSSFWARNEQFFGPGTRLTVL.

This CDR3 is CASSRTGGDGELFF. The CDR3 nucleotides read TGTGCCAGCAGCCGGACCGGGGGCGACGGGGAGCTGTTTTTT. This chain uses TRBV5-6 with TRBJ2-2, with D possibly called TRBD1 or TRBD2 (6 bases each). Trimming left V 4 bases short and J 7 bases short, with 14 bases between. Germline assignment: CDR1 SGHDT and CDR2 YYEEEE. This CDR3 is built from 14 residues.

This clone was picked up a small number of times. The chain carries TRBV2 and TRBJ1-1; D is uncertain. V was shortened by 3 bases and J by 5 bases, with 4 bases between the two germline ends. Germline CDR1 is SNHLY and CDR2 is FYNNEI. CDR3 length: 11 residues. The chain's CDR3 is CASSEITEAFF. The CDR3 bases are TGTGCCAGCAGTGAGATTACTGAAGCTTTCTTT.

CDR3 sequence: CASSRDRAYEQYF. CDR3 sequence (DNA): TGCGCCAGCAGCCGGGACCGAGCCTACGAGCAGTACTTC. V gene TRBV4-1 combines with J gene TRBJ2-7; D possibly uses TRBD1 or TRBD2 (5 bases each). This CDR3 spans 13 amino acids. The germline gives CDR1 MGHRA, CDR2 YSYEKL. Trimming removed 4 bases from V and 2 bases from J, with 9 bases in between.

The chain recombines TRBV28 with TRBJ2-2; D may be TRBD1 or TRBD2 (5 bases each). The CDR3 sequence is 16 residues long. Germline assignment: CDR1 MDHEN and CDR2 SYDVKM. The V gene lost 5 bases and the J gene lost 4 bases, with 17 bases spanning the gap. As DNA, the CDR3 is TGTGCCAGCAGTCCTGGGACCAATTTGCTCACCGGGGAGCTGTTTTTT. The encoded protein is CASSPGTNLLTGELFF.

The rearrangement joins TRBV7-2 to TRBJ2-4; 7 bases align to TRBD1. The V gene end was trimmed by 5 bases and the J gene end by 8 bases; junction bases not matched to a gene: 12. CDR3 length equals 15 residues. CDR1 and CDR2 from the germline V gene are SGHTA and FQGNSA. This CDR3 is CASSPLQGGAHIQYF. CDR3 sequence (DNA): TGTGCCAGCAGCCCCCTGCAAGGGGGCGCGCACATTCAGTACTTC.

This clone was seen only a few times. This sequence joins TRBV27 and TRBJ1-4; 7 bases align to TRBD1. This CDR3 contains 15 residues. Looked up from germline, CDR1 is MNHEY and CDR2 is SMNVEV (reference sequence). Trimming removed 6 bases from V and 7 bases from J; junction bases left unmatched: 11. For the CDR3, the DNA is TGTGCCAGCAGAAAGAGGGGGCCTGCAGTTGAAAAACTGTTTTTT. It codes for CASRKRGPAVEKLFF.